This entry describes one T cell receptor beta chain. The antigen is undetermined. CDR3 size: 15 residues. Germline V lookup: CDR1 SGHRS, CDR2 YFSETQ. V gave up 0 bases and J gave up 1 base, with 8 bases separating them. A multiplex PCR was run with 60 Vbeta primers and 13 Jbeta primers. As originally analysed: In a later analysis, the count reached about 80 million unique TCR beta chains, with roughly 11 million shared. Profiling relied on immunoSEQ multiplex PCR, and the TCRdb table lists in-frame clones only, not all of them. V and J calls and clone size follow that table, whereas D and trimming were derived from the DNA. The profile shows around 200,000 clones, about 80% of them singletons. This sample is part of a study of cytomegalovirus exposure and HLA in healthy donors. Study outcomes and limitations: Segments of the TCR beta V type were, in most cases, productive about 87% or about 30% of the time in an earlier analysis. The only immune exposure information that was available was CMV serostatus. With DRB1 most and HLA-C fewest, TCR association rates differed between HLA loci in a later analysis.

The V gene is TRBV5-1, the J gene TRBJ1-5; D perhaps matches TRBD1 (5 bases). Material for sequencing was PBMCs. The source is a boy aged 5-17 years in good health and CMV-seronegative. The DNA for the CDR3 is TGCGCCAGCAGCTTGGGGGGGGAAAGCAATCAGCCCCAGCATTTT. Protein: CASSLGGESNQPQHF.